What follows are 15 T cell receptor beta chains derived from one specimen sequenced in a study of patients and donors after allogeneic stem cell transplantation. Via MiXCR, TCRdb re-called the RT-PCR reads, giving one row per CDR3 protein. The data contain about 960,000 distinct CDR3 sequences, under 20% of them singletons. Specimen: blood, either unsorted or a sorted T cell fraction (not recorded which). These receptors originate from a human donor who was either an allogeneic HSCT recipient or a stem cell or donor lymphocyte infusion donor (not recorded which). It is not recorded whose cells these are; they may come from a transplant donor.

This clonotype has a handful of counts. This sequence joins TRBV29-1 and TRBJ2-5; D call uncertain. The ends were cut back, 2 bases at V and 4 bases at J, with 14 bases in the middle. CDR3 length: 14 residues. CDR1 and CDR2 (germline): SQVTM, ANQGSEA. CDR3: CSVESWDRGETQYF. In DNA form, the CDR3 reads TGCAGCGTTGAAAGCTGGGATCGAGGAGAGACCCAGTACTTC. Complete variable domain (other parts from reference TRBV29-1 and TRBJ2-5): SAVISQKPSRDICQRGTSLTIQCQVDSQVTMMFWYRQQPGQSLTLIATANQGSEATYESGFVIDKFPISRPNLTFSTLTVSNMSPEDSSIYLCSVESWDRGETQYFGPGTRLLVL.

The rearrangement links TRBV4-1 to TRBJ2-5; unclear D gene. Deletions cut 0 bases from V and 4 bases from J, with 15 bases between. The CDR3 loop spans 16 amino acids. Germline values: CDR1 MGHRA, CDR2 YSYEKL. In nucleotides, the CDR3 is TGCGCCAGCAGCCAAGAGGGTACCGGTCGTTCAGAGACCCAGTACTTC. Amino acids: CASSQEGTGRSETQYF.

The rearrangement uses TRBV5-6 and TRBJ1-6; possibly TRBD1 for D (5 bases). The CDR3 consists of 15 residues. Germline CDR1 is SGHDT and CDR2 is YYEEEE. Trimming shortened V by 0 bases and J by 3 bases, and 7 bases separated the two germline ends. The CDR3 here is CASSLGQGYNSPLHF. The CDR3 nucleotides read TGTGCCAGCAGCTTGGGGCAGGGCTATAATTCACCCCTCCACTTT.

The gene calls are TRBV27 and TRBJ2-6; D is unresolved. This CDR3 spans 13 amino acids. Per germline, CDR1 MNHEY and CDR2 SMNVEV (reference sequence). Trimming shortened V by 11 bases and J by 6 bases, and 14 bases separated the two germline ends. This CDR3 reads CAASRNVANVLTF. CDR3 sequence (DNA): TGTGCCGCCTCCCGGAATGTGGCCAACGTCCTGACTTTC.

This chain links TRBV10-3 with TRBJ2-7; possible D gene TRBD1, 6 bases. Germline values: CDR1 ENHRY, CDR2 SYGVKD. There are 14 residues in the CDR3. Trimming removed 5 bases at V and 4 bases at J, with 15 bases between. DNA of the CDR3: TGTGCCATCAGTAGGAAACAGGGAACTTACGAGCAGTACTTC. Protein sequence: CAISRKQGTYEQYF.

This clonotype was detected a few times. The chain employs TRBV4-1 and TRBJ1-2; tentative D call: TRBD1 (5 bases). Germline assignment: CDR1 MGHRA and CDR2 YSYEKL. V shed 3 bases and J shed 4 bases, with 12 bases lying between them. CDR3 length equals 14 residues. The CDR3 DNA reads TGCGCCAGCAGCCAGCCGGACAATGTCTATGGCTACACCTTC. Residues: CASSQPDNVYGYTF.

J is TRBJ1-6 and V is TRBV12-3 or TRBV12-4; D possibly corresponds to TRBD1 (6 bases). The CDR3 is 14 residues long. The V gene lost 5 bases and the J gene lost 6 bases, with 11 bases spanning the gap. The CDR3 bases are TGTGCCAGCAGTCACAGGGATTTTAATTCACCCCTCCACTTT. It encodes CASSHRDFNSPLHF.

This chain links TRBV13 with TRBJ2-5; D may be TRBD1 (6 bases). The ends were cut back, 2 bases at V and 0 bases at J, with 13 bases in the middle. This CDR3 contains 16 residues. The germline V gene encodes CDR1 PRHDT and CDR2 FYEKMQ (reference sequence). DNA for the CDR3: TGTGCCAGCAGCTTAATTACAGGGACGTACCAAGAGACCCAGTACTTC. Encoded protein: CASSLITGTYQETQYF. Complete variable domain (other parts from reference TRBV13 and TRBJ2-5): AAGVIQSPRHLIKEKRETATLKCYPIPRHDTVYWYQQGPGQDPQFLISFYEKMQSDKGSIPDRFSAQQFSDYHSELNMSSLELGDSALYFCASSLITGTYQETQYFGPGTRLLVL.

This clonotype showed up just a few times. This rearrangement joins TRBV25-1 to TRBJ2-2, with D maybe TRBD1 (5 bases). Trimming pared 2 bases from V and 2 bases from J, leaving 12 bases between. Germline V lookup: CDR1 MGHDK, CDR2 SYGVNS. CDR3 size: 16 residues. CDR3 residues: CASSEKGNLNTGELFF. As DNA, the CDR3 is TGTGCCAGCAGTGAAAAGGGGAACCTTAACACCGGGGAGCTGTTTTTT.

The rearrangement links TRBV5-1 to TRBJ2-6, with D perhaps TRBD1 (6 bases). Deletions cut 0 bases from V and 5 bases from J, with 18 bases between. CDR3 size: 18 residues. Germline lookup yields CDR1 SGHRS and CDR2 YFSETQ. The CDR3 reads CASSLVVGGNNRANVLTF. The DNA of the CDR3 is TGCGCCAGCAGCTTGGTTGTAGGGGGAAATAATCGGGCCAACGTCCTGACTTTC.

This clonotype was found a few times. The V gene is TRBV2, the J gene TRBJ2-4, with 8 positions matching TRBD1. Germline lookup yields CDR1 SNHLY and CDR2 FYNNEI. V dropped 8 bases and J dropped 9; count of bases not matched to a gene: 6. CDR3 size: 12 residues. The CDR3 reads CASGGTGGIQYF. Here the CDR3 DNA reads TGTGCCAGCGGCGGTACAGGGGGCATTCAGTACTTC. The complete variable domain, with remaining parts taken from reference TRBV2 and TRBJ2-4, reads EPEVTQTPSHQVTQMGQEVILRCVPISNHLYFYWYRQILGQKVEFLVSFYNNEISEKSEIFDDQFSVERPDGSNFTLKIRSTKLEDSAMYFCASGGTGGIQYFGAGTRLSVL.

V usage is TRBV7-9 and J usage is TRBJ1-2, with TRBD1 as a possible D gene (5 bases). V was pared by 5 bases and J by 4 bases, with 20 bases between. The germline V gene encodes CDR1 SEHNR and CDR2 FQNEAQ (reference sequence). This CDR3 comprises 16 residues. The CDR3 nucleotides read TGTGCCAGCAGCATAACGAGTCCGACGGGGGTCTATGGCTACACCTTC. This translates into CASSITSPTGVYGYTF.

J is TRBJ1-2 and V is TRBV13; D unclear. The germline V and J ends were trimmed by 0 bases and 2 bases, with 16 bases remaining between them. The CDR3 loop spans 17 amino acids. Germline V gives CDR1 PRHDT, CDR2 FYEKMQ (reference sequence). CDR3 region: CASSLGVSSASNYGYTF. The CDR3 DNA reads as TGTGCCAGCAGCTTAGGTGTTTCGTCAGCCTCCAACTATGGCTACACCTTC.

This clonotype came up a few times. The rearrangement links TRBV4-3 to TRBJ2-1, with 7 bases aligning to TRBD1. The germline CDR1 and CDR2 sequences are LGHNA and YSLEER. With V trimmed by 3 bases and J by 7 bases, 9 bases remained unmatched. This CDR3 is built from 15 residues. The CDR3, as DNA: TGCGCCAGCAGCCAGGGACAGCCCAGTATAAATGAGCAGTTCTTC. Translation gives CASSQGQPSINEQFF.

The chain recombines TRBV4-2 with TRBJ2-3; unclear D gene. The CDR3 has 16 residues. The V end lost 0 bases, the J end lost 1 base, and 11 bases lay between the germline ends. The germline CDR1 and CDR2 sequences are LGHNA and YNFKEQ. The CDR3, as DNA: TGTGCCAGCAGCCAAGAAGGCCAGGCCGGCACAGATACGCAGTATTTT. It specifies CASSQEGQAGTDTQYF.